These 6 T cell receptor beta chains came from one sample sequenced in a study of blood T cell repertoires in COVID-19. TCRdb keeps only in-frame clones here, not all; method: immunoSEQ multiplex PCR. In the table there are about 340,000 clones, 65% to 90% of which are singletons. Input material: PBMCs or T cells enriched from blood (not recorded which). All receptors come from a woman in her 40s with acute COVID-19.

The genes are TRBV12-3 or TRBV12-4 and TRBJ1-1; D is uncertain. There are 13 residues in the CDR3. Trimming shortened V by 3 bases and J by 4 bases, and 9 bases separated the two germline ends. CDR3 sequence reads: CASSFQEGTEAFF. In DNA form, the CDR3 reads TGTGCCAGCAGTTTCCAGGAGGGCACTGAAGCTTTCTTT.

The gene calls are TRBV18 and TRBJ2-7, with 7 nucleotides matching TRBD2. Germline CDR1 is KGHSH and CDR2 is LQKENI. This CDR3 is 17 amino acids long. V shed 2 bases, J shed 0 bases, and the junction held 10 bases outside the gene matches. CDR3 bases: TGTGCCAGCTCACCAACGTCTGGTGGCGGGAGCTCCTACGAGCAGTACTTC. Translating it yields CASSPTSGGGSSYEQYF.

The gene calls are TRBV25-1 and TRBJ2-2; 9 bases line up with TRBD1. The ends lost 7 bases at V and 1 base at J; junction bases unmatched: 1. Germline V CDR1 and CDR2: MGHDK, SYGVNS. The CDR3 is made up of 14 amino acids. This chain's CDR3 is CASMGQGNTGELFF. CDR3 bases: TGTGCCAGCATGGGACAGGGGAACACCGGGGAGCTGTTTTTT.

J is TRBJ1-5 and V is TRBV6-1, with TRBD1 identical over 8 bases. From germline, CDR1 is MNHNS and CDR2 SASEGT. This CDR3 region has 15 residues. Losses at the gene ends were 6 bases for V and 5 bases for J; bases not matched to a gene: 9. The CDR3 bases are TGTGCCAGCAGGAAAGAACAGGGGGGCCATCAGCCCCAGCATTTT. It translates to CASRKEQGGHQPQHF.

The chain couples TRBV28 to TRBJ1-1; D is uncertain. The CDR3 extends over 13 amino acids. V was cut by 6 bases and J by 2 bases, with 10 bases left in between. CDR1 MDHEN and CDR2 SYDVKM come from the germline V gene. The CDR3 region is CASRRQVNTEAFF. In DNA, the CDR3 is TGTGCCAGCAGGCGTCAGGTTAACACTGAAGCTTTCTTT.

This chain links TRBV6-4 with TRBJ1-5; tentatively, D is TRBD1 (5 bases). Germline assignment: CDR1 MRHNA and CDR2 SNTAGT. The V end lost 3 bases, the J end lost 5 bases, and 8 bases lay between the germline ends. The CDR3 spans 13 residues. The chain's CDR3 is CASSEQADQPQHF. The CDR3 nucleotides are TGTGCCAGCAGTGAACAGGCGGATCAGCCCCAGCATTTT.